This T cell receptor beta chain was captured by sequencing in a study of T cell repertoires in cytomegalovirus infection. Background on the study: Selected CMV epitopes included recently identified HLA-C-restricted ones as well as well-studied HLA-B-restricted ones. Study findings and constraints: HLA-C-restricted, CMV-specific TCR beta clonotypes were dominant ex vivo.

Note on this clonotype: The antigen is unknown.

The V and J ends lost 7 bases and 8 bases respectively, with 9 bases between them. The CDR3 sequence is 12 residues long. CDR1 is MNHEY, CDR2 SVGEGT, per germline. TCRdb ran MiXCR on the reads and lists one entry per CDR3 protein. The sample records roughly 180,000 distinct CDR3 sequences, roughly a fifth being singletons. The specimen comprised CD8+ T cells from cultured PBMCs, sampled from culture after CMV antigen stimulation. The source is a human donor in good health (CMV status not recorded). Some clones in this sample may be carry-over from other donors' samples. This chain joins TRBV6-2 or TRBV6-3 and TRBJ1-6; TRBD1 is a possible D gene (5 bases). CDR3 sequence (DNA): TGTGCCAGCACCAGAGGGGATTCACCCCTCCACTTT. Translating it yields CASTRGDSPLHF.